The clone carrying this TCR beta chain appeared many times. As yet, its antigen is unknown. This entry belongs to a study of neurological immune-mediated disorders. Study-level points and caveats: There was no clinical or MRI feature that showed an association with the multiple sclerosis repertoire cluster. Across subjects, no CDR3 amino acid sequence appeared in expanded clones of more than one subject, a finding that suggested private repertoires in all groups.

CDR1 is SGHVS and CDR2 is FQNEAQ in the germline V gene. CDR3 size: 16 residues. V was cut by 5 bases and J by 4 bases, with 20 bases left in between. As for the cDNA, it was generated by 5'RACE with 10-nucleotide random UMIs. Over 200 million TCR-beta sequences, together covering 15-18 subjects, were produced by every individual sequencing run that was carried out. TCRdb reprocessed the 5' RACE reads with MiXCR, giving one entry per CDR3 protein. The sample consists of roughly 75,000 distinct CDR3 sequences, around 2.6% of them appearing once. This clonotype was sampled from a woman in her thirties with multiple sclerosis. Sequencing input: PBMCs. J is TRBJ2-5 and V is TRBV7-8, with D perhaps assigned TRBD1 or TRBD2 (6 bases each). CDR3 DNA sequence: TGTGCCAGCAGCGACAGGCGGGACTTTATCGGAGAGACCCAGTACTTC. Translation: CASSDRRDFIGETQYF.